This is a list of T cell receptor beta chains from one sample in a study of beta chain features in type 1 diabetes. Only in-frame clones appear in the TCRdb table, and some are missing; sequencing was by immunoSEQ multiplex PCR. The sample has about 620,000 clones, around 15% seen once; the top ten hold around 0.095%. Material: naive CD4+ T cells from blood. Receptors were obtained from a man aged 18-30 years in good health. Both conserved end residues are part of each CDR3. The D gene is left open where the match is weak. Some rows have no size entry. The others give once, few or many, or a class for an expanded clone.

V	D	J	size	DNA	CDR3
TRBV19	.	TRBJ1-6	few	TGTGCCAGCGCTAGCTCCTATAATTCACCCCTCCACTTT	CASASSYNSPLHF
TRBV9	TRBD1	TRBJ1-2	.	TGTGCCAGCAGCGCTAGGGACAGGGGGGCCTATGGCTACACCTTC	CASSARDRGAYGYTF
TRBV7-2	.	TRBJ1-6	.	TGTGCCAGCAGCTTAGTAGTTACAGGGACGAATTCACCCCTCCACTTT	CASSLVVTGTNSPLHF
TRBV19	TRBD1	TRBJ2-7	.	TGTGCCAGTAGTATTGGGGGGACAGGAACCTACGAGCAGTACTTC	CASSIGGTGTYEQYF
TRBV7-9	TRBD1	TRBJ1-3	.	TGTGCCAGCAGCCCCGGGACAGGGACTGGAAACACCATATATTTT	CASSPGTGTGNTIYF
TRBV4-3	TRBD1	TRBJ1-4	.	TGCGCCAGCAGCCAAGGCGAATCGGGGGACAGAATAAAACTGTTTTTT	CASSQGESGDRIKLFF
TRBV11-2	.	TRBJ1-4	.	TGTGCCAGCAGCTTAGAGGGCAGGGCCCTGTTTTTT	CASSLEGRALFF
TRBV7-2	.	TRBJ1-2	.	TGTGCCAGCAGCTTATTCGCGGCTGGAAACTATGGCTACACCTTC	CASSLFAAGNYGYTF
TRBV10-3	.	TRBJ1-2	few	TGTGCCATCAGTTCCTCGACGGTTGGGGGCTACACCTTC	CAISSSTVGGYTF
TRBV28	.	TRBJ2-7	.	TGTGCCAGCAGTTCGGGCCCCAGCGAGCAGTACTTC	CASSSGPSEQYF
TRBV7-2	TRBD2	TRBJ2-1	.	TGTGCCAGCAGCTTCCCACTAGCGGGATACAATGAGCAGTTCTTC	CASSFPLAGYNEQFF
TRBV9	TRBD2	TRBJ2-2	.	TGTGCCAGCAGCCGAGCGGGAGGGCCGGGGACCGGGGAGCTGTTTTTT	CASSRAGGPGTGELFF
TRBV18	TRBD2	TRBJ2-7	.	TGTGCCAGCTCACCATGGACTAGCGGGACCTACGAGCAGTACTTC	CASSPWTSGTYEQYF
TRBV7-2	TRBD1	TRBJ2-5	few	TGTGCCAGCAGCGGGGGACAGCAAGAGACCCAGTACTTC	CASSGGQQETQYF
TRBV29-1	.	TRBJ1-4	.	TGCAGCGTTGAAGTCCCCCGGCCAACTAATGAAAAACTGTTTTTT	CSVEVPRPTNEKLFF
TRBV2	.	TRBJ2-3	.	TGTGCCAGCAGGGCAACGGCAGCAGATACGCAGTATTTT	CASRATAADTQYF
TRBV5-6	TRBD1	TRBJ1-3	.	TGTGCCAGCAGCGCCGGGACAGGGGCTGGAAACACCATATATTTT	CASSAGTGAGNTIYF
TRBV9	TRBD1	TRBJ1-2	.	TGTGCCAGCAGCGTAGAACAGGGGAACTATGGCTACACCTTC	CASSVEQGNYGYTF
TRBV25-1	TRBD1	TRBJ2-3	.	TGTGCCAGCAGTGGAAGGACGGGACAGGGCACAGATACGCAGTATTTT	CASSGRTGQGTDTQYF
TRBV15	TRBD1	TRBJ1-1	once	TGTGCCACCGGGAGGGACAGGGGGTCTATGACTGAAGCTTTCTTT	CATGRDRGSMTEAFF